Listed below are T cell receptor beta chains from one sample, sequenced in a study of blood T cell repertoires in COVID-19. Sequencing was performed with immunoSEQ multiplex PCR; in TCRdb, only in-frame clones are kept and a portion is missing. The profile shows about 250,000 clones, about 90% of them singletons. Sequenced material: peripheral blood. These receptors were taken from a man between 18 and 29 years old with active or convalescent COVID-19. Each CDR3 is given with its conserved first and last residue. D genes are given only for firm matches. Only some rows state a clone size, as once, few, many or a class for expanded clones.

TRBJ1-1 NA TRBD1 TRBV20-1 TGCAGTGCTACTGGACAGGGCTTAGCTTTCTTT CSATGQGLAFF
TRBJ1-2 NA NA TRBV18 TGTGCCAGCTCACCAGATTTTTCGGACAATACTAACTATGGCTACACCTTC CASSPDFSDNTNYGYTF
TRBJ2-4 NA NA TRBV6-6 TGTGCCAGCAGTTACGGGGGGACTTCGGACAAAAACATTCAGTACTTC CASSYGGTSDKNIQYF
TRBJ2-7 NA TRBD2 TRBV15 TGTGCCACCAGCAGATTCGGGAGGGCCGAGCAGTACTTC CATSRFGRAEQYF
TRBJ1-4 NA NA TRBV12-5 TGTGCTAGTGGTTTGGTACGGGCAGGGTTAGGTGCAACTAATGAAAAACTGTTTTTT CASGLVRAGLGATNEKLFF
TRBJ2-7 NA NA TRBV6-5 TGTGCCAGCACCTTACCCGGAGGGGAGCAGTACTTC CASTLPGGEQYF
TRBJ2-1 NA TRBD2 TRBV3-1/TRBV3-2 TGTGCCAGCAGCCAAAGGCTAGCGGGAGGGACGAATGAGCAGTTCTTC CASSQRLAGGTNEQFF
TRBJ2-7 NA NA TRBV6-2/TRBV6-3 TGTGCCAGCAGTTACAGCAATGCCTACGAGCAGTACTTC CASSYSNAYEQYF
TRBJ2-7 NA NA TRBV28 TGTGCCAGCAGTTTAACCGGCTACGAGCAGTACTTC CASSLTGYEQYF
TRBJ1-1 NA TRBD1 TRBV9 TGTGCCAGCAGCGGACAGGGGTACACTGAAGCTTTCTTT CASSGQGYTEAFF
TRBJ1-3 NA NA TRBV30 TGTGTGTTGAGGGCGAAGGCTGGAAACACCATATATTTT CVLRAKAGNTIYF
TRBJ2-1 NA NA TRBV12-3/TRBV12-4 TGTGCCATCATGGACGGGGACAATGAGCAGTTCTTC CAIMDGDNEQFF
TRBJ2-7 NA TRBD1 TRBV7-9 TGTGCCAGCAGCGACCCGGGACAGAATCCATATGAGCAGTACTTC CASSDPGQNPYEQYF
TRBJ2-7 NA TRBD1 TRBV5-4 TGTGCCAGCAGCTTTTTATTAGACAGGGCGAGCGAGCAGTACTTC CASSFLLDRASEQYF
TRBJ2-3 NA NA TRBV20-1 TGCAGTGCTAGTTGGGACACCAAAGGGTCAGATACGCAGTATTTT CSASWDTKGSDTQYF
TRBJ2-2 NA TRBD1 TRBV7-6 TGTGCCAGCAGCTTAGAAGGACAGGGGGCTAACACCGGGGAGCTGTTTTTT CASSLEGQGANTGELFF
TRBJ1-5 few NA TRBV7-2 TGTGCCAGCAGCTTCCGCGACAGTCCTAATAGCAATCAGCCCCAGCATTTT CASSFRDSPNSNQPQHF
TRBJ2-1 NA TRBD1 TRBV5-8 TGTGCCAGCAGCTCGCCGGGACAGGGCCTCAATGAGCAGTTCTTC CASSSPGQGLNEQFF
TRBJ2-7 NA NA TRBV20-1 TGCAGTGCTAGTTCCCGGCGTCAGGTCTACGAGCAGTACTTC CSASSRRQVYEQYF